The 23 T cell receptor beta chains below all came from one sample that was sequenced in a study of blood T cells in healthy people across ages. A second PCR of about 6 to 12 cycles used a sample-barcoded 5' primer and a J-beta primer mix. From the 5' RACE reads, TCRdb called clonotypes with MiXCR, one entry per CDR3 protein. Of around 650,000 distinct CDR3 sequences detected, around 41% appear once; the ten largest clones hold approximately 31%. Sequences were obtained from blood. The receptors were sampled from a man older than 75 in good health.

The V call is TRBV20-1, the J call TRBJ2-7, with 15 positions matching TRBD2. V trimming: 6 bases; J trimming: 7 bases; junction bases outside the gene matches: 10. The CDR3 is 15 residues long. Germline values: CDR1 DFQATT, CDR2 SNEGSKA (reference sequence). In DNA form, the CDR3 reads TGCAGTGCAAAGGGACTAGCGGGGGGTACCGATGAGCAGTACTTC. This encodes CSAKGLAGGTDEQYF.

The chain uses TRBV20-1 and TRBJ1-6; a weak D match, TRBD1 (6 bases). The CDR3 runs 16 residues. Germline V gives CDR1 DFQATT, CDR2 SNEGSKA (reference sequence). The ends were cut back, 0 bases at V and 4 bases at J, with 13 bases in the middle. The DNA for the CDR3 is TGCAGTGCTAGAGACAGGGCTAGGGGGTATAATTCACCCCTCCACTTT. Amino acids: CSARDRARGYNSPLHF.

This rearrangement joins TRBV20-1 to TRBJ1-6; the D is unclear. The CDR3 consists of 15 residues. The V gene lost 6 bases and the J gene lost 0 bases, with 12 bases spanning the gap. Looked up from germline, CDR1 is DFQATT and CDR2 is SNEGSKA (reference sequence). The DNA of the CDR3 is TGCAGTGCCGGATCGGGGAGCTCCTATAATTCACCCCTCCACTTT. Translating it yields CSAGSGSSYNSPLHF.

The chain has TRBV3-1 and TRBJ1-1; D remains ambiguous. Germline V CDR1 and CDR2: LGHDT, YNNKEL (reference sequence). This CDR3 contains 13 residues. V shed 3 bases and J shed 4 bases, with 9 bases lying between them. The CDR3 loop is CASSQWEGTEAFF. The DNA of the CDR3 is TGTGCCAGCAGCCAGTGGGAGGGCACTGAAGCTTTCTTT.

V and J are TRBV12-3 or TRBV12-4 and TRBJ2-7, with 10 positions matching TRBD2. The J call may be in error: the DNA end matches TRBJ2-5 better. The CDR3 length is 15 residues. The CDR3, as DNA: TGTGCCAGCAAGGCCGGGACTAGCGCCCGGAAGACCCAGTACTTC. The encoded protein is CASKAGTSARKTQYF.

This chain links TRBV20-1 with TRBJ2-5, with no clear D. Germline assignment: CDR1 DFQATT and CDR2 SNEGSKA (reference sequence). V lost 6 bases and J lost 4, with 12 bases in between. This CDR3 spans 12 amino acids. The CDR3 region is CSALAVGETQYF. The CDR3 DNA reads as TGCAGTGCCCTCGCGGTAGGAGAGACCCAGTACTTC.

This clonotype was seen repeatedly, ten times or more. This chain joins TRBV7-3 and TRBJ2-7, with D unresolved. The germline gives CDR1 SGHTA, CDR2 FQGTGA. Trimming cost V 4 bases and J 2 bases, with 9 bases left between them. The CDR3 contains 13 residues. This CDR3 reads CASSSGSTYEQYF. The CDR3 coding sequence is TGTGCCAGCAGCTCCGGGTCGACCTACGAGCAGTACTTC.

A single count supports this clonotype. A much larger clone differs from this one at a single base, so this may be a read error. The chain links TRBV6-2 or TRBV6-3 to TRBJ2-7, with TRBD2 identical over 9 bases. V lost 2 bases, J lost 3 bases, and 5 bases stayed unmatched. Germline assignment: CDR1 MNHEY and CDR2 SVGEGT. This CDR3 comprises 15 residues. CDR3 in DNA: TGTGCCAGCAGTTACCCGGCTAGCGGGGTCTACGAGCAGTACTTC. Its protein product is CASSYPASGVYEQYF.

This clonotype was counted ten times or more. CDR3 bases: TGCAGTGCACAGGGAGGATCCTACAATGAGCAGTTCTTC. Protein: CSAQGGSYNEQFF. This rearrangement joins TRBV20-1 to TRBJ2-1; TRBD1 or TRBD2 may be the D gene (6 bases each). Germline CDR1 is DFQATT and CDR2 is SNEGSKA (reference sequence). There are 13 residues in the CDR3. Between the trimmed V and J ends, which lost 6 bases and 1 base, there was a span of 10 bases.

This clonotype was seen more than once but under ten times. The chain carries TRBV11-2 and TRBJ2-3, with D tentatively TRBD1 (6 bases). V lost 2 bases and J 3 bases, leaving 21 bases between the germline ends. Per the germline V gene, CDR1 is SGHAT and CDR2 is FQNNGV. This CDR3 has 18 residues. The CDR3 DNA is TGTGCCAGCAGCTTATCAGGAATCGGCAGGGGATCAACAGATACGCAGTATTTT. Translating it yields CASSLSGIGRGSTDTQYF.

V and J are TRBV20-1 and TRBJ1-2; perhaps TRBD1 as D (6 bases). V shed 6 bases and J shed 4 bases, with 12 bases lying between them. The V gene's germline CDR1 is DFQATT and CDR2 SNEGSKA (reference sequence). The CDR3 covers 12 residues. The CDR3 spells CSAATGPYGYTF. CDR3 DNA: TGCAGTGCCGCGACAGGCCCCTATGGCTACACCTTC.

This chain uses TRBV6-7 with TRBJ1-1; D remains ambiguous. TRBV6-7 is an ORF for which the function is uncertain. V was cut by 2 bases and J by 0 bases, with 16 bases left in between. This CDR3 spans 17 amino acids. The CDR3 loop is CASSYGWAAILNTEAFF. The CDR3 region has the DNA TGTGCCAGCAGTTACGGGTGGGCAGCGATATTGAACACTGAAGCTTTCTTT.

This clonotype was counted between two and nine times. The rearrangement joins TRBV7-9 to TRBJ1-2; D might be TRBD1 (5 bases). V lost 0 bases and J 0 bases, leaving 8 bases between the germline ends. Germline CDR1 is SEHNR and CDR2 is FQNEAQ (reference sequence). The CDR3 totals 15 residues. The CDR3 sequence is CASSLARTPNYGYTF. CDR3 DNA: TGTGCCAGCAGCTTAGCTCGGACACCTAACTATGGCTACACCTTC.

This clonotype has a count of ten or more. This chain uses TRBV5-4 with TRBJ2-4, with D unclear. V was shortened by 0 bases and J by 2 bases, with 9 bases between the two germline ends. Germline V CDR1 and CDR2: SGHNT, YYREEE (reference sequence). The CDR3 is 15 residues long. The CDR3 nucleotides read TGTGCCAGCAGCTTGGATGGGTCTACCAAAAACATTCAGTACTTC. As protein: CASSLDGSTKNIQYF.

Concerning this clonotype itself: At one of its ends the junction is not consistent with the germline gene, which may arise from a read error. The genes are TRBV2 and TRBJ2-1; D perhaps matches TRBD1 (5 bases). The CDR3 loop spans 17 amino acids. Germline V CDR1 and CDR2: SNHLY, FYNNEI. CDR3 in DNA: TGTACCAGCAGCGCTCAGGACACCTCGAGCTCCTACAATGAGCAGTTCTTC. Translation gives CTSSAQDTSSSYNEQFF.

The CDR3 nucleotides read TGCGCCAGCAGCACTGGACGGGGAGGGTTCTTCAATGAGCAGTACTTC. Residues: CASSTGRGGFFNEQYF. J is TRBJ2-5 and V is TRBV4-3, with 7 nucleotides matching TRBD2. V was pared by 5 bases and J by 11 bases, with 20 bases of the junction left unmatched. The germline gives CDR1 LGHNA, CDR2 YSLEER. The CDR3 contains 16 residues.

The gene calls are TRBV15 and TRBJ2-5, with D possibly matching TRBD2 (6 bases). Germline values: CDR1 LNHNV, CDR2 YYDKDF (reference sequence). V shed 5 bases and J shed 5 bases, with 12 bases lying between them. This CDR3 region has 13 residues. The CDR3 nucleotides are TGTGCCACCAGCCTACACGGAGGGGAGACCCAGTACTTC. Residues: CATSLHGGETQYF.

The J gene is TRBJ1-5, the V gene TRBV28; D is possibly TRBD1 (6 bases). The CDR3 has 15 residues. From germline, CDR1 is MDHEN and CDR2 SYDVKM. The V end was cut by 2 bases, the J end by 2 bases, with 10 bases between. CDR3 region: CASSLRTGRNQPQHF. The CDR3 DNA is TGTGCCAGCAGTTTACGCACAGGGCGCAATCAGCCCCAGCATTTT.

V usage is TRBV5-4 and J usage is TRBJ2-5, with D unresolved. This CDR3 has 14 residues. V lost 1 base and J lost 2, with 9 bases in between. Looked up from germline, CDR1 is SGHNT and CDR2 is YYREEE (reference sequence). This CDR3 is CASSLRSTQETQYF. In DNA form, the CDR3 reads TGTGCCAGCAGCTTGAGATCGACGCAAGAGACCCAGTACTTC.

This clonotype was observed a handful of times. The genes are TRBV14 and TRBJ2-5, with D hard to call. The V gene lost 2 bases and the J gene lost 1 base, with 11 bases spanning the gap. The CDR3 loop spans 15 amino acids. Germline CDR1 and CDR2: SGHDN and FVKESK. CDR3 amino acids: CASSQNRRIQETQYF. In nucleotides, the CDR3 is TGTGCCAGCAGCCAAAACAGACGGATCCAAGAGACCCAGTACTTC.

A remark on this clonotype: Possible read error: a much larger clone is one base away. V and J are TRBV7-8 and TRBJ2-1; D possibly corresponds to TRBD1 (6 bases). CDR3 size: 12 residues. The V gene lost 4 bases and the J gene lost 15 bases, with 16 bases spanning the gap. Germline CDR1 and CDR2: SGHVS and FQNEAQ. As DNA, the CDR3 is TGTGCCAGCAGCTCGCCCCACAGGGTTCCGTTCTTC. It specifies CASSSPHRVPFF.

V usage is TRBV6-5 and J usage is TRBJ2-3, with D possibly matching TRBD2 (6 bases). Trimming removed 5 bases at V and 4 bases at J, with 16 bases between. Per germline, CDR1 MNHEY and CDR2 SVGAGI. This CDR3 spans 15 amino acids. The CDR3: CASSRLAEGSDTQYF. The CDR3 DNA is TGTGCCAGCAGTCGACTGGCGGAGGGTTCAGATACGCAGTATTTT.

This chain uses TRBV20-1 with TRBJ2-5; D may be TRBD1 or TRBD2 (5 bases each). Germline values: CDR1 DFQATT, CDR2 SNEGSKA (reference sequence). The CDR3 length is 13 residues. V was trimmed by 5 bases and J by 3 bases, leaving 13 bases between them. CDR3 sequence: CSAGTSPEETQYF. As DNA, the CDR3 is TGCAGTGCTGGGACGTCGCCCGAAGAGACCCAGTACTTC.